Listed here are 18 T cell receptor beta chains from one sample, sequenced in a study of T cell responses to AZD1222 COVID-19 vaccine. Clones were sequenced by immunoSEQ multiplex PCR, and TCRdb holds only the in-frame ones, with some missing. The sample has about 180,000 clones, 70% to 90% seen once; the top ten hold approximately 0.49%. Sequenced here: peripheral blood, sampled on day 0 of AZD1222 vaccination. The receptors were gathered from an adult in good health.

The chain is built from TRBV24-1 and TRBJ2-5, with 11 bases identical to TRBD2. Germline trimming cut 2 bases from V and 4 bases from J; bases unmatched to any gene: 5. CDR1 and CDR2 from the germline V gene are KGHDR and SFDVKD. This CDR3 is built from 16 residues. For the CDR3, the DNA is TGTGCCACCAGTGATTCCTTCGGACTAGCGGGAGAGACCCAGTACTTC. Translated: CATSDSFGLAGETQYF.

In its sample, this clone was seen once. The V and J genes are TRBV6-4 and TRBJ2-1; the D is unclear. Germline values: CDR1 MRHNA, CDR2 SNTAGT. Trimming cost V 4 bases and J 9 bases, with 19 bases left between them. The CDR3 runs 15 residues. CDR3 amino acids: CASSGPGARVGEQFF. The CDR3 DNA follows: TGTGCCAGCAGTGGCCCTGGAGCCCGAGTGGGTGAGCAGTTCTTC.

This sequence joins TRBV7-2 and TRBJ2-2, with a tentative D call TRBD2 (5 bases). The CDR3 is 17 residues long. V gave up 0 bases and J gave up 5 bases, with 16 bases separating them. Germline loops: CDR1 SGHTA, CDR2 FQGNSA. The CDR3 region is CASSLAPLSSGTGELFF. CDR3 in DNA: TGTGCCAGCAGCTTAGCCCCCCTTTCGTCGGGGACCGGGGAGCTGTTTTTT.

The chain recombines TRBV4-3 with TRBJ2-7, with 7 positions matching TRBD1. V lost 4 bases to trimming and J lost 2 bases; unmatched junction nucleotides: 5. The germline V gene encodes CDR1 LGHNA and CDR2 YSLEER. The CDR3 spans 14 residues. The CDR3 DNA sequence: TGCGCCAGCAGCCTGCGACAGGGCCCCTACGAGCAGTACTTC. Translating it yields CASSLRQGPYEQYF.

V is TRBV29-1 and J is TRBJ2-1; 10 bases are a match to TRBD2. The CDR3 sequence is 12 residues long. Germline assignment: CDR1 SQVTM and CDR2 ANQGSEA. Trimming cost V 6 bases and J 10 bases; bases outside gene matches: 6. CDR3 nucleotide sequence: TGCAGCGTAGAGGGACTAGCGCAGGAGCAGTTCTTC. It is translated as CSVEGLAQEQFF.

The rearrangement uses TRBV5-1 and TRBJ1-4, with D uncertain. The V end lost 4 bases, the J end lost 8 bases, and 18 bases lay between the germline ends. Germline values: CDR1 SGHRS, CDR2 YFSETQ. The CDR3 has 15 amino acids. CDR3 residues: CASSTGGSRLEKLFF. The CDR3 nucleotides read TGCGCCAGCAGCACCGGAGGGTCAAGGCTGGAAAAACTGTTTTTT.

The CDR3 DNA sequence: TGTGCCACCCTTATCGACAGGGGAGGGACCGGGGAGCTGTTTTTT. Translated: CATLIDRGGTGELFF. V usage is TRBV6-5 and J usage is TRBJ2-2, with TRBD1 as a possible D gene (8 bases). Trimming took off 10 bases at V and 5 bases at J, with 20 bases between the two ends. CDR1 MNHEY and CDR2 SVGAGI come from the germline V gene. The CDR3 runs to 15 residues.

This clone was picked up a small number of times. The chain links TRBV4-2 to TRBJ1-5, with D uncertain. CDR3 length: 15 amino acids. Trimming left V 4 bases short and J 2 bases short, with 12 bases between. The germline V gene encodes CDR1 LGHNA and CDR2 YNFKEQ. The CDR3 nucleotides read TGTGCCAGCAGCCCGGCTCGGGGTGGCAATCAGCCCCAGCATTTT. This codes for CASSPARGGNQPQHF.

The chain carries TRBV4-2 and TRBJ1-1, with unresolved D. Germline V lookup: CDR1 LGHNA, CDR2 YNFKEQ. V lost 0 bases and J lost 1, with 15 bases in between. The CDR3 is made up of 17 amino acids. The CDR3 DNA sequence: TGTGCCAGCAGCCAAGATGGAGGGAGAGAAGGGAACACTGAAGCTTTCTTT. Translated, it gives CASSQDGGREGNTEAFF.

This clone was counted a single time. The gene calls are TRBV24-1 and TRBJ1-2, with D perhaps TRBD1 (5 bases). The CDR3 extends over 14 amino acids. Trimming removed 1 base from V and 8 bases from J, with 13 bases in between. The V gene's germline CDR1 is KGHDR and CDR2 SFDVKD. Written as DNA, the CDR3 is TGTGCCACCAGTGATTTCGAGGGGAAGGACGGCTACACCTTC. This codes for CATSDFEGKDGYTF.

CDR3 region: CASSPRDRGRSDTQYF. In nucleotides, the CDR3 is TGTGCCAGCAGTCCCAGAGACAGGGGGCGTTCAGATACGCAGTATTTT. This chain joins TRBV27 and TRBJ2-3, with 10 bases matching TRBD1. Germline loops: CDR1 MNHEY, CDR2 SMNVEV (reference sequence). The CDR3 is 16 amino acids. Losses at the gene ends were 5 bases for V and 4 bases for J; bases not matched to a gene: 9.

The chain joins TRBV27 to TRBJ1-6; 7 bases fit TRBD1. J gave up 0 bases and V 5 bases, and 13 bases lay outside the gene matches. Germline CDR1 and CDR2: MNHEY and SMNVEV (reference sequence). This CDR3 contains 19 residues. CDR3 nucleotide sequence: TGTGCCAGCAGTAGCCGACAGGGTCCTCTAAGCTCCTATAATTCACCCCTCCACTTT. Amino acids: CASSSRQGPLSSYNSPLHF.

The chain recombines TRBV5-4 with TRBJ1-1; D not certain. CDR3 length: 13 amino acids. Trimming took 1 base from V and 1 from J, leaving 5 bases between them. Germline V gene data show CDR1 as SGHNT and CDR2 as YYREEE (reference sequence). The CDR3: CASSLSPNTEAFF. The CDR3 DNA sequence: TGTGCCAGCAGCTTGTCCCCGAACACTGAAGCTTTCTTT.

This clone has just one count. This CDR3 reads CAIGADRSNSPLHF. The CDR3 coding sequence is TGTGCCATCGGGGCCGACAGATCTAATTCACCCCTCCACTTT. The gene calls are TRBV10-3 and TRBJ1-6, with a weak D call TRBD1 (5 bases). Trimming stripped 8 bases from V and 6 bases from J, with 14 bases between. CDR3 length: 14 amino acids. Per germline, CDR1 ENHRY and CDR2 SYGVKD.

The chain carries TRBV5-1 and TRBJ2-5, with TRBD2 matching 9 bases. The junction had 10 bases not matched to a gene; V was cut back by 4 bases and J by 9 bases. This CDR3 spans 14 amino acids. CDR1 is SGHRS, CDR2 YFSETQ, per germline. The CDR3 loop reads CASSVSGGPLPQYF. CDR3 sequence (DNA): TGCGCCAGCAGCGTTAGCGGGGGCCCTCTTCCCCAGTACTTC.

V and J are TRBV28 and TRBJ2-7; D call uncertain. The length of the CDR3 is 12 residues. Trimming removed 4 bases at V and 3 bases at J, with 7 bases between. Germline CDR1 MDHEN, CDR2 SYDVKM. The CDR3 here is CASSSLGYEQYF. CDR3 sequence (DNA): TGTGCCAGCAGTTCCCTAGGCTACGAGCAGTACTTC. Complete variable domain (other parts from reference TRBV28 and TRBJ2-7): DVKVTQSSRYLVKRTGEKVFLECVQDMDHENMFWYRQDPGLGLRLIYFSYDVKMKEKGDIPEGYSVSREKKERFSLILESASTNQTSMYLCASSSLGYEQYFGPGTRLTVT.

The chain couples TRBV29-1 to TRBJ1-1; D is perhaps TRBD1 (6 bases). This CDR3 comprises 12 residues. Deletions cut 7 bases from V and 1 base from J, with 10 bases between. Germline V gives CDR1 SQVTM, CDR2 ANQGSEA. The CDR3 sequence is CSAMGQNTEAFF. Here the CDR3 DNA reads TGCAGCGCTATGGGACAGAACACTGAAGCTTTCTTT.

The chain links TRBV6-5 to TRBJ1-1; D possibly corresponds to TRBD1 (6 bases). The CDR3 extends over 14 amino acids. CDR1 and CDR2 from the germline V gene are MNHEY and SVGAGI. The V and J ends lost 7 bases and 1 base respectively, with 13 bases between them. DNA for the CDR3: TGTGCCAGCATCCTCGGGGGGCAGAACACTGAAGCTTTCTTT. Translation gives CASILGGQNTEAFF.